The rows below give T cell receptor beta chains drawn from one sample of a study of blood T cell repertoires in COVID-19. The protocol was immunoSEQ multiplex PCR, while the TCRdb copy is restricted to in-frame clones and leaves out a portion. The sample has 200,000 to 250,000 clones; about four fifths are singletons. The specimen was PBMCs or T cells enriched from blood (not recorded which). These receptor sequences come from a man between 60 and 75 years old who had recovered from COVID-19. The CDR3 runs from the conserved cysteine through the conserved F or W. The order of the fields is V gene, D gene, J gene, clone size, CDR3 DNA, CDR3 protein. A D gene is named only where the DNA matches it firmly. Clone size is given for some rows only: seen once, a few or many times, or a class if the clone is expanded.

TRBV7-2	.	TRBJ1-2	.	TGTGCCAGCAGCTTCACGGGGGAGGGGACGGGAGGCTACACCTTC	CASSFTGEGTGGYTF
TRBV12-3/TRBV12-4	.	TRBJ1-2	.	TGTGCCAGCAGTTTAGGAGGCGCGCACTACACCTTC	CASSLGGAHYTF
TRBV19	TRBD1	TRBJ1-6	.	TGTGCCAGTAGTATCCTGGTGACAGGGGACTCACCCCTCCACTTT	CASSILVTGDSPLHF
TRBV18	.	TRBJ1-1	.	TGTGCCAGCTCCCCTAAAGACAGCCTTAACACTGAAGCTTTCTTT	CASSPKDSLNTEAFF
TRBV5-1	TRBD2	TRBJ2-5	.	TGCGCCAGCAGCTTTAACAAAGCGGGGGGGCCTGGAGAGACCCAGTACTTC	CASSFNKAGGPGETQYF
TRBV7-2	TRBD1	TRBJ2-2	.	TGTGCCAGCAGCTTGGGACAGGGTTTCACCGGGGAGCTGTTTTTT	CASSLGQGFTGELFF
TRBV25-1	.	TRBJ1-2	.	TGTGCCAGCCGCCCCGGGGATGGCTATGGCTACACCTTC	CASRPGDGYGYTF
TRBV5-1	.	TRBJ1-1	.	TGCGCCAGCAGCTTGGAACCCCACAGTAACACTGAAGCTTTCTTT	CASSLEPHSNTEAFF
TRBV11-2	.	TRBJ2-7	once	TGTGCCAGCAGCTTAGGAGATTACGAGCAGTACTTC	CASSLGDYEQYF
TRBV6-5	.	TRBJ2-7	.	TGTGCCAGCAGTTACCCACCGACAGAACCCTACGAGCAGTACTTC	CASSYPPTEPYEQYF
TRBV23-1	.	TRBJ1-2	.	TGCGCCAGCAGTCAATCATCGGGGGGCAGCTATGGCTACACCTTC	CASSQSSGGSYGYTF
TRBV9	TRBD1	TRBJ1-3	.	TGTGCCAGCAGTGATCGGGACAGGGCACCCGGCTCTGGAAACACCATATATTTT	CASSDRDRAPGSGNTIYF
TRBV5-1	.	TRBJ2-2	.	TGCGCCAGCAGCCCGGACACTAACACCGGGGAGCTGTTTTTT	CASSPDTNTGELFF
TRBV28	.	TRBJ2-1	.	TGTGCCAACAGTGGGGGGAGCGCCAATGAGCAGTTCTTC	CANSGGSANEQFF
TRBV18	TRBD2	TRBJ2-3	once	TGTGCCAGCTCACCTATCGGCCCCGGGGGGGATACGCAGTATTTT	CASSPIGPGGDTQYF
TRBV3-1/TRBV3-2	TRBD1	TRBJ1-3	.	TGTGCCAGCAGCCCGAAGGGACAGGGGGCCGGAAACACCATATATTTT	CASSPKGQGAGNTIYF
TRBV6-2/TRBV6-3	TRBD1	TRBJ2-7	.	TGTGCCAGCAGTTACATCTTCCGGGACAGGCCCTACGAGCAGTACTTC	CASSYIFRDRPYEQYF
TRBV7-3	.	TRBJ2-3	.	TGTGCCAGCAGCTTAGGCGGGGGCCCCACAGATACGCAGTATTTT	CASSLGGGPTDTQYF
TRBV18	TRBD1	TRBJ2-7	.	TGTGCCAGCTCACCACCGAGACAGGGGTACTACGAGCAGTACTTC	CASSPPRQGYYEQYF
TRBV6-6	TRBD2	TRBJ2-1	.	TGTGCCAGCAGCCCCGCAGCGGGGCCGGCGTATGAGCAGTTCTTC	CASSPAAGPAYEQFF
TRBV11-2	TRBD1	TRBJ2-7	.	TGTGCCAGCAGCTTAGGGCCCAGGGGGAAAACCTACGAGCAGTACTTC	CASSLGPRGKTYEQYF
TRBV3-1/TRBV3-2	.	TRBJ1-2	few	TGTGCCAGCAGCCAAGATGTTGGGAGTGGCTACACCTTC	CASSQDVGSGYTF
TRBV18	.	TRBJ1-5	few	TGTGCCAGCTCACCACAGGGAGGTAGCAATCAGCCCCAGCATTTT	CASSPQGGSNQPQHF
TRBV11-2	.	TRBJ2-5	.	TGTGCCAGCAGCTCGGGGGGCGTAAGAGAGACCCAGTACTTC	CASSSGGVRETQYF
TRBV30	TRBD1	TRBJ1-6	.	TGTGCCTGGAGTTCGACAGGGTATAATTCACCCCTCCACTTT	CAWSSTGYNSPLHF
TRBV7-3	TRBD2	TRBJ2-1	.	TGTGCCAGCAGCAAAGGACTAGCGGGGGTGGATGAGCAGTTCTTC	CASSKGLAGVDEQFF
TRBV7-9	TRBD1	TRBJ2-2	few	TGTGCCAGCAGCCTTGGGACAGGGGCAACCGGGGAGCTGTTTTTT	CASSLGTGATGELFF
TRBV12-3/TRBV12-4	.	TRBJ2-1	.	TGTGCCAGCAGCCAGGGCTATGAGCAGTTCTTC	CASSQGYEQFF
TRBV7-3	TRBD1	TRBJ2-7	.	TGTGCCAGCAGCTTAAACAGGGGTTACGAGCAGTACTTC	CASSLNRGYEQYF
TRBV10-3	.	TRBJ1-2	few	TGTGCCATCAGTGAGGGGGGCACCTATGGCTACACCTTC	CAISEGGTYGYTF
TRBV2	TRBD1	TRBJ1-1	medium-sized	TGTGCCAGCAGTGAAGGGGGACAGTGGAACACTGAAGCTTTCTTT	CASSEGGQWNTEAFF
TRBV6-1	.	TRBJ1-6	.	TGTGCCAGCAGTGAAGACTTAGACAGCTGGGGTAATTCACCCCTCCACTTT	CASSEDLDSWGNSPLHF
TRBV5-1	.	TRBJ1-1	.	TGCGCCAGCAGCAGCTTACCGGAGGGTTCTGAAGCTTTCTTT	CASSSLPEGSEAFF
TRBV18	.	TRBJ1-4	.	TGTGCCAGCTCACCAGGTCTCAGTTTAAATGAAAAACTGTTTTTT	CASSPGLSLNEKLFF
TRBV28	.	TRBJ1-1	.	TGTGCCAGCAGTCAAACAGCGAACACTGAAGCTTTCTTT	CASSQTANTEAFF
TRBV18	TRBD1	TRBJ1-1	.	TGTGCCAGCTCACAAAAACAGGGACAGGGAGAAATCGAAGCTTTCTTT	CASSQKQGQGEIEAFF
TRBV7-9	.	TRBJ2-3	.	TGTGCCAGCAGCTTTGTTAGGGGGGGTACAGATACGCAGTATTTT	CASSFVRGGTDTQYF
TRBV19	.	TRBJ2-1	.	TGTGCCAGTAGTTTAGGGACAATCGATGAGCAGTTCTTC	CASSLGTIDEQFF